The T cell receptor (beta chain) under discussion was sequenced for a study of glioma-infiltrating T cells listed by TCRdb under 2016. The study in broad terms: TCR alpha- and beta-chain repertoires were sequenced from glioma tissue, non-neoplastic brain tissue and matched peripheral blood mononuclear cells. To gauge divergence between tissue and blood T-cell populations, every tissue-infiltrating repertoire was compared against the peripheral blood repertoire from the same patient. The paired cohort comprised three low-grade glioma patients, roughly 8 primary glioblastoma patients and three non-glioma patients contributing non-neoplastic brain tissue. Overall results and qualifications from the work: Only a very small number of CDR3 sequences turned up in both tissue and blood, a result put down to high CDR3 diversity combined with limited sampling. The group comparisons were based on small numbers of patients: three non-neoplastic, three low-grade glioma and several glioblastoma patients. VJ-independent divergence between tissue and blood was below expectation in non-neoplastic patients but above expectation in all gliomas, especially low-grade gliomas.

The CDR3 spans 12 residues, from the cysteine through the phenylalanine. The retained sequence is limited to the CDR3, 36 bases, with the frame set at the first base. The germline V gene (reference sequence) gives CDR1 as DFQATT and CDR2 as SNEGSKA. Unmatched junction bases come to 8, with V trimmed by 8 bases and J by 5 bases. This clonotype was counted many times. Its recognized antigen is unknown. Base qualities are not provided; no much larger clone lies one nucleotide away. The iRepertoire nested amplicon-rescue multiplex PCR (arm-PCR) platform was used to amplify TCR alpha and beta CDR3 regions from RNA. One-step reverse transcription and amplification used roughly 95-400 ng of tissue mRNA or PBMC total RNA as input. After bead purification, a secondary multiplex PCR added Illumina adapters, and libraries were gel-purified between 200 and 400 bp. Libraries carried internal 6-nucleotide barcodes used for demultiplexing. The libraries were sequenced on an Illumina MiSeq using 2x220 or 2x250 nucleotide paired-end reads. In the paper's pipeline: Paired reads were merged using FLASH 1.2.11 and aligned with BWA-MEM to the GRCh37 human genome, and TRA and TRB reads were then extracted. V and J assignment used an IMGT-derived reference of cassette sequences and CDR3 motifs that included pseudogenes. Reads were translated in three frames, and productive CDR3s were defined as those with a C...FGXG motif and no stop codons. Clonotypes were defined as unique combinations of V-J cassette pair and CDR3 amino acid sequence. Reads were filtered by Hamming distance, with the threshold set by the sequence error rate of each sample in mapped regions. Using fastp trimming at Q25 and MiXCR clonotype assembly, TCRdb reanalyzed the public sequencing data and kept in-frame beta chains. Entries that share a CDR3 protein sequence are merged under the most common genes and DNA. TCRdb, rather than the study authors, made the V and J calls. In all, the sample holds 170,000 or so distinct CDR3 sequences, and under 55% of those were seen once. About 5.2% of the sample rests with the top ten.

The sample consisted of glioma tissue, nonneoplastic brain tissue, or PBMCs (not recorded which). The sequence is built from TRBV20-1 and TRBJ2-5, with TRBD2 matching 7 junction bases. This sequence was found in a human donor with low-grade glioma or glioblastoma, undergoing nonglioma brain surgery, or in good health (not recorded which). The CDR3 amino acid sequence is: CSLSGGSETQYF. At the DNA level, the sequence is TGCAGTTTATCGGGGGGATCGGAGACCCAGTACTTC.